This T cell receptor beta chain was recovered during a study of T cell responses to AZD1222 COVID-19 vaccine. General study findings and limits: Breadth and depth of Spike-specific TCRs rose after two AZD1222 doses. Seropositive AZD1222 recipients at baseline numbered only 6 or 7. Repertoires were obtained solely post-peak T cell response. Unmutated variant regions are reportedly targeted by nearly half of spike-specific TCRs.

Details on this clone: The antigen is not known.

TCRdb keeps only in-frame clones here, not all; method: immunoSEQ multiplex PCR. This table holds approximately 110,000 clones, 82% found once. The source of this sequence is an adult in good health. This sample comprised peripheral blood, obtained on day 0 of AZD1222 vaccination.

The CDR3 region is CAISDSSITWTGYTF. CDR3 sequence (DNA): TGTGCCATCAGTGACTCATCCATTACATGGACGGGCTACACCTTC. V is TRBV10-3 and J is TRBJ1-2; D gene unclear. CDR3 length equals 15 residues. Trimming removed 3 bases at V and 8 bases at J, with 19 bases between. In germline, CDR1 is ENHRY, CDR2 SYGVKD.